Listed below are T cell receptor beta chains from one sample, sequenced in a study of patients and donors after allogeneic stem cell transplantation. TCRdb reprocessed the RT-PCR reads via MiXCR and lists one record per CDR3 protein. The data show approximately 60,000 distinct CDR3 sequences, 10% to 15% seen once. What was sequenced was blood, either unsorted or a sorted T cell fraction (not recorded which). The origin of the receptors is a human donor who was either an allogeneic HSCT recipient or a stem cell or donor lymphocyte infusion donor (not recorded which). It is not recorded whose cells these are; they may come from a transplant donor. Each CDR3 is given with its conserved first and last residue. A D gene is named only where the DNA matches it firmly. Expanded clones get a size class; other rows say once, few or many, or leave the size out.

CDR3: CASSFAGTANTEAFF
DNA: TGTGCCAGCAGCTTCGCCGGGACGGCGAACACTGAAGCTTTCTTT
size: many
J: TRBJ1-1
V: TRBV7-8
D: .

CDR3: CATSRDSASGKRTDTQYF
DNA: TGTGCCACCAGCAGAGATTCGGCTAGCGGGAAAAGGACAGATACGCAGTATTTT
size: few
J: TRBJ2-3
V: TRBV15
D: TRBD2

CDR3: CASSSQSGLLVAFF
DNA: TGTGCCAGCAGCTCCCAATCGGGCCTCTTGGTGGCTTTCTTT
size: .
J: TRBJ1-1
V: TRBV11-2
D: .

CDR3: CSVAGLQGPLAEAFF
DNA: TGCAGCGTTGCTGGGCTACAGGGCCCTTTAGCTGAAGCTTTCTTT
size: many
J: TRBJ1-1
V: TRBV29-1
D: .

CDR3: CASSYSDEQFF
DNA: TGTGCCAGCAGCTACAGTGATGAGCAGTTCTTC
size: .
J: TRBJ2-1
V: TRBV7-9
D: .

CDR3: CSVVATNTEAFF
DNA: TGCAGCGTAGTTGCCACGAACACTGAAGCTTTCTTT
size: many
J: TRBJ1-1
V: TRBV29-1
D: .

CDR3: CASSYLQGARANYGYTF
DNA: TGTGCCAGCAGTTACCTACAGGGGGCGCGGGCTAACTATGGCTACACCTTC
size: many
J: TRBJ1-2
V: TRBV6-5
D: TRBD1

CDR3: CASSPDMTEAYEQYF
DNA: TGTGCCAGCAGTCCGGATATGACAGAGGCCTACGAGCAGTACTTC
size: few
J: TRBJ2-7
V: TRBV12-3/TRBV12-4
D: .

CDR3: CATSEESYSSYNEQFF
DNA: TGTGCCACCAGTGAAGAGTCCTATTCCTCCTACAATGAGCAGTTCTTC
size: many
J: TRBJ2-1
V: TRBV24-1
D: .

CDR3: CASSLAGGYEQYF
DNA: TGTGCCAGCAGTTTAGCAGGGGGGTACGAGCAGTACTTC
size: many
J: TRBJ2-7
V: TRBV27
D: .

CDR3: CASGTGLRQPQHF
DNA: TGTGCCAGCGGGACAGGGTTGCGTCAGCCCCAGCATTTT
size: .
J: TRBJ1-5
V: TRBV2
D: TRBD1

CDR3: CASSVGHYEQYF
DNA: TGTGCCAGCAGCGTGGGACACTACGAGCAGTACTTC
size: .
J: TRBJ2-7
V: TRBV13
D: .

CDR3: CASSLEGRRTMNTEAFF
DNA: TGCGCCAGCAGCTTGGAGGGCAGGAGGACGATGAACACTGAAGCTTTCTTT
size: many
J: TRBJ1-1
V: TRBV5-1
D: .

CDR3: CASSLGSGSPAGELFF
DNA: TGTGCCAGCAGCTTAGGCTCGGGCTCCCCAGCCGGGGAGCTGTTTTTT
size: few
J: TRBJ2-2
V: TRBV7-9
D: .

CDR3: CASSYRTSGSGEQFF
DNA: TGTGCCAGCAGCTATAGGACTAGCGGGAGCGGTGAGCAGTTCTTC
size: few
J: TRBJ2-1
V: TRBV6-5
D: TRBD2

CDR3: CASSPFEGQGNQPQHF
DNA: TGTGCCAGCAGCCCCTTTGAGGGACAGGGGAATCAGCCCCAGCATTTT
size: many
J: TRBJ1-5
V: TRBV7-6
D: TRBD1

CDR3: CASSQDPLTRVGRDTEAFF
DNA: TGTGCCAGCAGCCAAGATCCTCTGACCCGGGTTGGCCGTGACACTGAAGCTTTCTTT
size: few
J: TRBJ1-1
V: TRBV3-1
D: .

CDR3: CASSWEGAAGYTF
DNA: TGTGCCAGCAGTTGGGAGGGGGCGGCTGGCTACACCTTC
size: medium-sized
J: TRBJ1-2
V: TRBV27
D: TRBD1

CDR3: CAISTGDQVPYEQYF
DNA: TGTGCCATCAGTACAGGGGACCAAGTCCCCTACGAGCAGTACTTC
size: .
J: TRBJ2-7
V: TRBV10-3
D: TRBD1

CDR3: CASSQAGAGVFYNEQFF
DNA: TGTGCCAGCAGCCAAGCAGGAGCGGGAGTTTTCTACAATGAGCAGTTCTTC
size: few
J: TRBJ2-1
V: TRBV14
D: TRBD2

CDR3: CASSLSVPSGGNHYEQYF
DNA: TGTGCCAGCAGTTTATCCGTGCCAAGTGGGGGGAACCACTACGAGCAGTACTTC
size: .
J: TRBJ2-7
V: TRBV27
D: .

CDR3: CATSAYDRGKGGDTQYF
DNA: TGTGCCACCAGCGCCTACGACAGGGGCAAGGGTGGAGATACGCAGTATTTT
size: many
J: TRBJ2-3
V: TRBV24-1
D: TRBD1

CDR3: CASSLDMLTPGTSLSTDTQYF
DNA: TGTGCCAGCAGCTTAGATATGCTCACTCCAGGGACTAGTCTAAGCACAGATACGCAGTATTTT
size: .
J: TRBJ2-3
V: TRBV11-2
D: TRBD2

CDR3: CASSQGQGGESPLHF
DNA: TGTGCCAGCAGCCAAGGGCAGGGTGGAGAGTCACCCCTCCACTTT
size: .
J: TRBJ1-6
V: TRBV4-2
D: .